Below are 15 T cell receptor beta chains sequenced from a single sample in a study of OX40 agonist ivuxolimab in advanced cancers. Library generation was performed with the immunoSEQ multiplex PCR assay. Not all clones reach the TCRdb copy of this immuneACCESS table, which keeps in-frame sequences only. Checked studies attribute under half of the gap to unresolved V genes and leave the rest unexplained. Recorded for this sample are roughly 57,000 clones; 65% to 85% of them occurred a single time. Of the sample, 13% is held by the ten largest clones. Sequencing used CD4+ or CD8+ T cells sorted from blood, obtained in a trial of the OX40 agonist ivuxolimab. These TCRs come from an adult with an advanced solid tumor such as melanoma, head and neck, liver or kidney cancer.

In nucleotides, the CDR3 is TGTGCCAGCAGCCAAGTCGGGGGCCAGGGTCAGCCCCAGCATTTT. Encoded protein: CASSQVGGQGQPQHF. The rearrangement joins TRBV4-2 to TRBJ1-5, with D possibly being TRBD1 (6 bases). CDR1 and CDR2 from the germline V gene are LGHNA and YNFKEQ. V was trimmed by 1 base and J by 6 bases, leaving 13 bases between them. The CDR3 covers 15 residues.

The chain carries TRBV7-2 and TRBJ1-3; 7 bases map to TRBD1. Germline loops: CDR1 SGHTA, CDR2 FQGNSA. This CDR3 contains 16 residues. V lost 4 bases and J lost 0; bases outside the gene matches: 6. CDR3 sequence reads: CASSSQGTRSGNTIYF. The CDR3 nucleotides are TGTGCCAGCAGCTCACAGGGGACGCGCTCTGGAAACACCATATATTTT.

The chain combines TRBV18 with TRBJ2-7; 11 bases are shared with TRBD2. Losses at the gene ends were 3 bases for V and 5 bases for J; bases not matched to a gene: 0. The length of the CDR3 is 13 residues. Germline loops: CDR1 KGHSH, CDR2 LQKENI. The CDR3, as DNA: TGTGCCAGCTCACCGGGACTAGCGGACGAGCAGTACTTC. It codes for CASSPGLADEQYF.

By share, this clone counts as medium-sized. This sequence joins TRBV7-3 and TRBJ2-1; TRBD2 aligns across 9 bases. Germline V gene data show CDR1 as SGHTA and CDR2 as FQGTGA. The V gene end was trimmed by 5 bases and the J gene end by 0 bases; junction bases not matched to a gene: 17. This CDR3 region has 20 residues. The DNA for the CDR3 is TGTGCCAGCAGCCTACAACCAGCGGGAGGCGCCCGAAGCTCCTACAATGAGCAGTTCTTC. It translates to CASSLQPAGGARSSYNEQFF. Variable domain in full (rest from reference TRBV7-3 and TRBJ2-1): GAGVSQTPSNKVTEKGKYVELRCDPISGHTALYWYRQSLGQGPEFLIYFQGTGAADDSGLPNDRFFAVRPEGSVSTLKIQRTERGDSAVYLCASSLQPAGGARSSYNEQFFGPGTRLTVL.

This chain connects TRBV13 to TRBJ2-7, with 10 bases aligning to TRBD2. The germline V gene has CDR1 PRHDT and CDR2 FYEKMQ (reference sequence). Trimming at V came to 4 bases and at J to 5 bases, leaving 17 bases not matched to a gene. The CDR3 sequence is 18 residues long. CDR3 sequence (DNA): TGTGCCAGCAGCTCCTTACTAGCGGGGTGGGTCCCCCGGGACGAGCAGTACTTC. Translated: CASSSLLAGWVPRDEQYF.

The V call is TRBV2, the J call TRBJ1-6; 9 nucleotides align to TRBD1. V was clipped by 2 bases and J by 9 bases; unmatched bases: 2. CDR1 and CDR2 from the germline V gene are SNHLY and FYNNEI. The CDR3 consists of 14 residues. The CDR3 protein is CASSERDRASPLHF. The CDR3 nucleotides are TGTGCCAGCAGTGAAAGGGACAGGGCTTCACCCCTCCACTTT.

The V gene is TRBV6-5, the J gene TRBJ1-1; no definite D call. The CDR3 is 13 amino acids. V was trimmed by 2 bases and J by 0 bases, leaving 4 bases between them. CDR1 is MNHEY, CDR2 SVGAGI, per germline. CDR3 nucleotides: TGTGCCAGCAGTTACGAATTGAACACTGAAGCTTTCTTT. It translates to CASSYELNTEAFF.

CDR3 DNA: TGCGCCAGCAGCTGGACTACAGGGGAGGATCAGCCCCAGCATTTT. Translating gives CASSWTTGEDQPQHF. The V and J genes are TRBV5-1 and TRBJ1-5, with 7 bases matching TRBD1. J lost 5 bases, V lost 3 bases, and 8 bases had no gene match. The CDR3 sequence is 15 residues long. The germline V gene has CDR1 SGHRS and CDR2 YFSETQ.

As DNA, the CDR3 is TGTGCCAGCACCCAGGGGGGGGCCTACGGATCCGTCCATAGCAATCAGCCCCAGCATTTT. It specifies CASTQGGAYGSVHSNQPQHF. The chain carries TRBV5-8 and TRBJ1-5, with 7 bases that match TRBD1. CDR3 length: 20 residues. Trimming at V came to 6 bases and at J to 0 bases, leaving 21 bases not matched to a gene. CDR1 and CDR2 (germline): SGHTS, YDEGEE.

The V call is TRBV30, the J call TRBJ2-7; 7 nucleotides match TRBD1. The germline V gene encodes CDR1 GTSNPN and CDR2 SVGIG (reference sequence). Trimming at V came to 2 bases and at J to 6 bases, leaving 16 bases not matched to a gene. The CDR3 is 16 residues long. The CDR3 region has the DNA TGTGCCTGGAGTACTGGGTTTAGACAGGGTGGAGCCGAGCAGTACTTC. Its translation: CAWSTGFRQGGAEQYF.

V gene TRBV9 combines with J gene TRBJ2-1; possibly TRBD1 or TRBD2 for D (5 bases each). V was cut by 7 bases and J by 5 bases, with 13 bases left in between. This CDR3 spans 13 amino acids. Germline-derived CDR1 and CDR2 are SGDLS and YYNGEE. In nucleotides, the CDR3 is TGTGCCAGCGGGGGTTTAGCAGACAATGAGCAGTTCTTC. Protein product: CASGGLADNEQFF.

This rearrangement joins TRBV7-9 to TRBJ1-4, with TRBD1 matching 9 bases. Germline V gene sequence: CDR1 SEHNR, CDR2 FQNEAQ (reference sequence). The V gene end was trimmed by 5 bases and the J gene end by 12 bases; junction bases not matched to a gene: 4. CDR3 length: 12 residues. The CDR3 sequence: CASSRRQGELFF. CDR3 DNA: TGTGCCAGCAGCCGGAGACAGGGGGAACTGTTTTTT.

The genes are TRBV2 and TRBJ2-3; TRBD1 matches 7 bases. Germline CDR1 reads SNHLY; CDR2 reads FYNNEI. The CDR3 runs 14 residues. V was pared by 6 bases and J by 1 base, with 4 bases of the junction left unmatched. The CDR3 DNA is TGTGCCAGCAGCCCCGACAGGGGCACAGATACGCAGTATTTT. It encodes CASSPDRGTDTQYF.

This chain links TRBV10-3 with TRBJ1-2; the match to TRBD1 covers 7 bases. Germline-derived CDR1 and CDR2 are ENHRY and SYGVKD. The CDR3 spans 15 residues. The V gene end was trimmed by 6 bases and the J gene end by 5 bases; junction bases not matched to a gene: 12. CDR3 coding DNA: TGTGCCATCAGCTTACCGGGACAGAACATTTATGGCTACACCTTC. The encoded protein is CAISLPGQNIYGYTF.

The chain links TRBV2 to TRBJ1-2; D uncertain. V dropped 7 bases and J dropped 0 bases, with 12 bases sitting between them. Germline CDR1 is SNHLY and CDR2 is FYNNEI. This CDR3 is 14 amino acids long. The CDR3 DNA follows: TGTGCCAGCACCACACAGAGTACTAACTATGGCTACACCTTC. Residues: CASTTQSTNYGYTF.